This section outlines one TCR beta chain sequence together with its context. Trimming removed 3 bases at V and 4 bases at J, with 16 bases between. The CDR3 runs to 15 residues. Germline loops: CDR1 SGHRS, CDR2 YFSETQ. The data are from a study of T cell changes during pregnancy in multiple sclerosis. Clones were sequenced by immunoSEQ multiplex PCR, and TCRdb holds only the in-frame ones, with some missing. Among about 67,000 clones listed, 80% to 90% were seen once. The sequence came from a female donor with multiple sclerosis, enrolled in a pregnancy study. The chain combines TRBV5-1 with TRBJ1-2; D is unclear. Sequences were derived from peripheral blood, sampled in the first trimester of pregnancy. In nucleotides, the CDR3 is TGCGCCAGCAGCTCCGACATCAACTTAGTCTATGGCTACACCTTC. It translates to CASSSDINLVYGYTF.